This T cell receptor (beta chain) emerged from a study of control samples from healthy donors and cancer patients. The data were produced by immunoSEQ multiplex PCR, yet TCRdb's version contains in-frame clones alone and is incomplete. The sample lists about 160,000 clones; roughly 95% were seen once. This clonotype was sampled from a woman in her thirties in good health. The sequenced sample consisted of blood.

This CDR3 reads CASSLRESNQPQHF. CDR3 bases: TGTGCCAGCAGCTTGAGAGAGAGCAATCAGCCCCAGCATTTT. V is TRBV11-3 and J is TRBJ1-5; unclear D gene. Trimming removed 3 bases from V and 1 base from J, with 7 bases in between. This CDR3 is built from 14 residues. CDR1 and CDR2 from the germline V gene are SGHNT and YENEEA.